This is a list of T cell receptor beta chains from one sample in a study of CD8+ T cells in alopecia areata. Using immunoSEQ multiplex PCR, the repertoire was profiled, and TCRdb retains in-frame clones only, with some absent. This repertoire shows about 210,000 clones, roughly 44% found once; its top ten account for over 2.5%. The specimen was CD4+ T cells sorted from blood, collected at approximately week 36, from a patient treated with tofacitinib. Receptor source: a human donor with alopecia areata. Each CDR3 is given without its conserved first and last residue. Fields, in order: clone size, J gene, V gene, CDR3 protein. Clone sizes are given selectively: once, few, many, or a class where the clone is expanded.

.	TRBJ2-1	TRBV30	AWSVGGGGRVQF
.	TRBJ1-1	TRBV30	AWSVGGNTEAF
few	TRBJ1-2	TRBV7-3	ASSNSIRGRYGYT
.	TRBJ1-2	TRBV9	ASSPGAATYGYT
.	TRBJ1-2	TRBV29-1	SVLTGDYGYT
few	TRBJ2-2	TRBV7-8	ASTPQGGGHTGELF
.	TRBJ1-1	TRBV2	ASSDRLDTEAF
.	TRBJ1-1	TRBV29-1	SVENVGGVRDTEAF
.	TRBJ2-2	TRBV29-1	SVGIAGGTNTGELF
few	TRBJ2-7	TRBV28	ASSTPGGVSYEQY
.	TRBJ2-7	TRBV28	ASRPAGAGSYEQY
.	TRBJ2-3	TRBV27	ASSFDWWGDRNTQY
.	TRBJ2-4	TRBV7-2	ASSLAPGLAVAKNIQY
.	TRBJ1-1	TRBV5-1	ASSFRGNTEAF
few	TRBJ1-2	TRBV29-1	SAETGGYGYT
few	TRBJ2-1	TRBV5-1	ASSRATRDGQF
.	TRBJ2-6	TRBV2	ASSGALSGANVLT
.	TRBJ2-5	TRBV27	ASRLRLAGKETQY
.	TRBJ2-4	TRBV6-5	ASSSDRGNIQY
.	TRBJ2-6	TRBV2	ASSDGRERANVLT
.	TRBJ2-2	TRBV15	ATGTGSAFGELF
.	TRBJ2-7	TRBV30	AWSPRRRGEQY
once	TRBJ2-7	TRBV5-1	ASSLGPGGYEQY
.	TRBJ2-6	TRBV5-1	ASSLGPLANVLT
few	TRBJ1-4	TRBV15	ATSRDRGDSRLF
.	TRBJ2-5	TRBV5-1	ASSGGPQETQY
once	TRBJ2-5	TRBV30	AWRGQGADETQY
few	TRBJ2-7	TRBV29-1	SVATSGGTSYEQY
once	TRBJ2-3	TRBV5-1	ASSRGEDGGTQY
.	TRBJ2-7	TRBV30	AWRANYEQY
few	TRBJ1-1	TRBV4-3	ASSQATRNTEAF
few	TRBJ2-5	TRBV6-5	ASSSPGRGETQY
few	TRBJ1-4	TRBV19	ASRAAEKLF
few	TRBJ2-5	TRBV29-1	SVRRRAYQETQY
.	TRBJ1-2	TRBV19	ASKESQGARYGYT
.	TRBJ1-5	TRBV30	AWSVGGGDQPQH
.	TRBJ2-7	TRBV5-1	ASSLAWDRTLFTSYEQY